This TCR beta chain was profiled in a study of blood T cells in healthy people across ages. V lost 7 bases and J lost 5, with 15 bases in between. Germline V gives CDR1 SGHRS, CDR2 YFSETQ. The CDR3 covers 13 residues. A second roughly 7 to 12 cycle PCR used barcoded and J-beta primers. Each CDR3 protein is one row after TCRdb ran MiXCR on the 5' RACE reads. In the table there are about 1.4 million distinct CDR3 sequences, roughly 64% of which are singletons. The sample comprised blood. V is TRBV5-1 and J is TRBJ2-5, with D perhaps matching TRBD2 (5 bases). This receptor was taken from a man aged 18-30 years in good health. In nucleotides, the CDR3 is TGCGCCAGCGGCGGGTGGGGAGAGGAGACCCAGTACTTC. Amino acid sequence: CASGGWGEETQYF.